The rows below give T cell receptor beta chains drawn from one sample of a study of T cell repertoires in cytomegalovirus infection. TCRdb reprocessed the reads with MiXCR, giving one entry per CDR3 protein. This table has around 770,000 distinct CDR3 sequences, about 29% appearing once. Their antigens are not known. The material was cultured CD8+ T cells from PBMCs, obtained from culture after CMV antigen stimulation. The receptors shown here come from a human donor in good health (CMV status not recorded). Some clones in this sample may be carry-over from other donors' samples. Each CDR3 is given with its conserved first and last residue. The D gene is left open where the match is weak. Rows give clone size only sometimes, using once, few, many, or a class for an expanded clone.

CDR3nt: TGTGCCAGCAGTGAAGTCACCTATCCGGGACAGGGGGCTAATGGCTACACCTTC
CDR3aa: CASSEVTYPGQGANGYTF
v_gene: TRBV6-1
d_gene: TRBD1
j_gene: TRBJ1-2
abundance: few

CDR3nt: TGTGCCAGCAGTGAAGGGGGAATTTTGTTTTACAATGAGCAGTTCTTC
CDR3aa: CASSEGGILFYNEQFF
v_gene: TRBV6-1
d_gene: .
j_gene: TRBJ2-1
abundance: few

CDR3nt: TGTGCCAGCAGTAGCTTGACAGGGATTAATGAAAAACTGTTTTTT
CDR3aa: CASSSLTGINEKLFF
v_gene: TRBV27
d_gene: TRBD1
j_gene: TRBJ1-4
abundance: .

CDR3nt: TGTGCCAGCAGCGGGCGACAGTCGGAGGTCGCAGATACGCAGTATTTT
CDR3aa: CASSGRQSEVADTQYF
v_gene: TRBV7-8
d_gene: .
j_gene: TRBJ2-3
abundance: many

CDR3nt: TGTGCCAGCAGCTTAGACCCAGGGGCCTCGGCCGGCTACACCTTC
CDR3aa: CASSLDPGASAGYTF
v_gene: TRBV7-2
d_gene: .
j_gene: TRBJ1-2
abundance: few

CDR3nt: TGTGCCAGCTTCCCCGGCGGGACGGAGACCCAGTACTTC
CDR3aa: CASFPGGTETQYF
v_gene: TRBV6-5
d_gene: .
j_gene: TRBJ2-5
abundance: .

CDR3nt: TGTGCCAGCAGCTTACCCGTCTCGTACGAGCAGTTCTTC
CDR3aa: CASSLPVSYEQFF
v_gene: TRBV7-6
d_gene: .
j_gene: TRBJ2-1
abundance: .

CDR3nt: TGTGCCAGCAGCTTAGCCCCGACAGGGACCAAAAGCTCCTACGAGCAGTACTTC
CDR3aa: CASSLAPTGTKSSYEQYF
v_gene: TRBV7-2
d_gene: TRBD1
j_gene: TRBJ2-7
abundance: many

CDR3nt: TGTGCCAGCAGTGAACCAGGGAACACTGAAGCTTTCTTT
CDR3aa: CASSEPGNTEAFF
v_gene: TRBV6-1
d_gene: .
j_gene: TRBJ1-1
abundance: many

CDR3nt: TGTGCCAGCAGCGTAGGCGGGGGAAGGAATGAGCAGTTCTTC
CDR3aa: CASSVGGGRNEQFF
v_gene: TRBV9
d_gene: TRBD2
j_gene: TRBJ2-1
abundance: .

CDR3nt: TGCAGCGTTAAAGAACATTCGGGGAACGAGCAGTACTTC
CDR3aa: CSVKEHSGNEQYF
v_gene: TRBV29-1
d_gene: .
j_gene: TRBJ2-7
abundance: .

CDR3nt: TGTGCCAGCAGCCCTGAGAGGACAGGGAGAGAAGGCTACACCTTC
CDR3aa: CASSPERTGREGYTF
v_gene: TRBV9
d_gene: TRBD1
j_gene: TRBJ1-2
abundance: .

CDR3nt: TGCGCCAGCAGTGAGTCTTCCCCCCGCACAGATACGCAGTATTTT
CDR3aa: CASSESSPRTDTQYF
v_gene: TRBV10-2
d_gene: .
j_gene: TRBJ2-3
abundance: few

CDR3nt: TGTGCCAGCACTCTGACAGGGGGCCTGCCAGATACGCAGTATTTT
CDR3aa: CASTLTGGLPDTQYF
v_gene: TRBV2
d_gene: TRBD1
j_gene: TRBJ2-3
abundance: .

CDR3nt: TGCAGTGCTAGACCCTTCTCAGGCTCACAGCAGTTCTTC
CDR3aa: CSARPFSGSQQFF
v_gene: TRBV20-1
d_gene: .
j_gene: TRBJ2-1
abundance: .

CDR3nt: TGTGCCAGCAGCTTAGGATGGCGGAACACCGGGGAGCTGTTTTTT
CDR3aa: CASSLGWRNTGELFF
v_gene: TRBV7-2
d_gene: .
j_gene: TRBJ2-2
abundance: .

CDR3nt: TGTGCCAGCAGTGATAGCGGACACCCTGAAGCTTTCTTT
CDR3aa: CASSDSGHPEAFF
v_gene: TRBV6-1
d_gene: .
j_gene: TRBJ1-1
abundance: few

CDR3nt: TGTGCCAGCAGTTTGCAGTCTTCAGCCGGCACCGGGGAGCTGTTTTTT
CDR3aa: CASSLQSSAGTGELFF
v_gene: TRBV27
d_gene: .
j_gene: TRBJ2-2
abundance: few

CDR3nt: TGTGCCAGCAGCTTCGGCAGGGGCGCCGGGGGCACTGAAGCTTTCTTT
CDR3aa: CASSFGRGAGGTEAFF
v_gene: TRBV13
d_gene: .
j_gene: TRBJ1-1
abundance: few

CDR3nt: TGTGCCAGCAGCTCTGGACAGGGGGCGTATCAGCCCCAGCATTTT
CDR3aa: CASSSGQGAYQPQHF
v_gene: TRBV7-9
d_gene: TRBD1
j_gene: TRBJ1-5
abundance: .

CDR3nt: TGTGCCAGCAGCTTAGAAGGAATCAATGAGCAGTTCTTC
CDR3aa: CASSLEGINEQFF
v_gene: TRBV5-5
d_gene: .
j_gene: TRBJ2-1
abundance: .

CDR3nt: TGCGCCAGCAGCCAAGAGGGGGACACAGATACGCAGTATTTT
CDR3aa: CASSQEGDTDTQYF
v_gene: TRBV4-1
d_gene: .
j_gene: TRBJ2-3
abundance: few

CDR3nt: TGCGCCAGCAGCCAAGTAGGAAAGGACTATGGCTACACCTTC
CDR3aa: CASSQVGKDYGYTF
v_gene: TRBV4-1
d_gene: .
j_gene: TRBJ1-2
abundance: few

CDR3nt: TGTGCCAGCACTTCAAGGGGACCCGGGGAGCTGTTTTTT
CDR3aa: CASTSRGPGELFF
v_gene: TRBV7-9
d_gene: .
j_gene: TRBJ2-2
abundance: many

CDR3nt: TGTGCCAGCAGCTTGGAGGGACTAGCGGGGGGGCCTCGGAATGAGCAGTTCTTC
CDR3aa: CASSLEGLAGGPRNEQFF
v_gene: TRBV5-3
d_gene: TRBD2
j_gene: TRBJ2-1
abundance: .

CDR3nt: TGTGCCAGCAGTATGACAGGGAGTGAGGGGTTGTATGAAAAACTGTTTTTT
CDR3aa: CASSMTGSEGLYEKLFF
v_gene: TRBV2
d_gene: TRBD1
j_gene: TRBJ1-4
abundance: .

CDR3nt: TGTGCCAGCAGTTTAGGGCCCCCGGGGCCTTTCCTCCCAGATACGCAGTATTTT
CDR3aa: CASSLGPPGPFLPDTQYF
v_gene: TRBV12-3/TRBV12-4
d_gene: .
j_gene: TRBJ2-3
abundance: few

CDR3nt: TGTGCCAGCAGCCAAGATTGGGGCTCCCCGGATTACGAGCAGTACTTC
CDR3aa: CASSQDWGSPDYEQYF
v_gene: TRBV14
d_gene: .
j_gene: TRBJ2-7
abundance: few

CDR3nt: TGTGCCAGCAGCCCGACGGCACTGGGTTACGAGCAGTACTTC
CDR3aa: CASSPTALGYEQYF
v_gene: TRBV9
d_gene: .
j_gene: TRBJ2-7
abundance: .

CDR3nt: TGTGCGGATGTGGCGAACACCGGGGAGCTGTTTTTT
CDR3aa: CADVANTGELFF
v_gene: TRBV7-2
d_gene: .
j_gene: TRBJ2-2
abundance: many

CDR3nt: TGTGCCAGCAAAGACCCCCCAACCCACAATGAGCAGTTCTTC
CDR3aa: CASKDPPTHNEQFF
v_gene: TRBV7-9
d_gene: .
j_gene: TRBJ2-1
abundance: .

CDR3nt: TGTGCCAGCAGCCAAGAGACTAGCGGGTACGAGCAGTACTTC
CDR3aa: CASSQETSGYEQYF
v_gene: TRBV14
d_gene: TRBD2
j_gene: TRBJ2-7
abundance: .

CDR3nt: TGTGCCAGCAGCCCCTTAGAGGCCAACGTCCTGACTTTC
CDR3aa: CASSPLEANVLTF
v_gene: TRBV7-2
d_gene: .
j_gene: TRBJ2-6
abundance: many

CDR3nt: TGCAGCGTTGGTCACACCTACGAGCAGTACTTC
CDR3aa: CSVGHTYEQYF
v_gene: TRBV29-1
d_gene: .
j_gene: TRBJ2-7
abundance: few

CDR3nt: TGTGCCAGCAGCTCTGCCGGGACTAGCGACTACGAGCAGTACTTC
CDR3aa: CASSSAGTSDYEQYF
v_gene: TRBV7-9
d_gene: TRBD2
j_gene: TRBJ2-7
abundance: .

CDR3nt: TGTGCCAGCACCCCGGGCGTCGGGGGTATCTCACCCCTCCACTTT
CDR3aa: CASTPGVGGISPLHF
v_gene: TRBV27
d_gene: .
j_gene: TRBJ1-6
abundance: few

CDR3nt: TGTGCCAGCAGCTTAGCGACGGGGATAGGCCACCGGGAGCTGTTTTTT
CDR3aa: CASSLATGIGHRELFF
v_gene: TRBV7-6
d_gene: .
j_gene: TRBJ2-2
abundance: many

CDR3nt: TGTGCCAGCAGTGAAGTATCTTACCCGACAGGGACGATTTCACCCCTCCACTTT
CDR3aa: CASSEVSYPTGTISPLHF
v_gene: TRBV6-1
d_gene: TRBD1
j_gene: TRBJ1-6
abundance: .

CDR3nt: TGTGCCAGCAGTTTAAGGGGGGCAGTCTACGAGCAGTACTTC
CDR3aa: CASSLRGAVYEQYF
v_gene: TRBV27
d_gene: .
j_gene: TRBJ2-7
abundance: few